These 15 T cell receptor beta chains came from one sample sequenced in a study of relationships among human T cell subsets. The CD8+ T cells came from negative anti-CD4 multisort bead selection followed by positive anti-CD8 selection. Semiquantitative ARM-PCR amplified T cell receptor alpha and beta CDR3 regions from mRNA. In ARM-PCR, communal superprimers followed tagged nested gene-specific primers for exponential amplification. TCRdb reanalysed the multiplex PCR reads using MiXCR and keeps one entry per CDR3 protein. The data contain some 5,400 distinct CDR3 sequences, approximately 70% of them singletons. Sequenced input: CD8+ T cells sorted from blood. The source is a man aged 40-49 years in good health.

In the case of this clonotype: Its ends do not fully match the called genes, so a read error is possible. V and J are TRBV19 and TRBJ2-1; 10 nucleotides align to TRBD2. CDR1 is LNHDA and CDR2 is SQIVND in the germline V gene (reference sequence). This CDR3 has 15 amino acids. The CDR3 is CASSTGTSVYNEQFF. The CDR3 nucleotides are TGTGCCAGCAGTACCGGGACTAGCGTTTACAATGAGCAGTTCTTC.

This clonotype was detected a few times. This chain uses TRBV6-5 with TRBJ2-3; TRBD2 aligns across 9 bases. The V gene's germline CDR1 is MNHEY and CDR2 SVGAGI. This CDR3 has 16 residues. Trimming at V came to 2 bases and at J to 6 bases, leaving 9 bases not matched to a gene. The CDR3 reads CASSYLAGGPSDTQYF. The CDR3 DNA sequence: TGTGCCAGCAGTTACCTGGCGGGAGGGCCATCCGATACGCAGTATTTT.

The CDR3 reads CASTLGQGGWETQYF. The CDR3 nucleotides are TGTGCCAGCACCCTAGGACAGGGAGGATGGGAGACCCAGTACTTC. This chain connects TRBV28 to TRBJ2-5, with TRBD1 identical over 8 bases. With V trimmed by 7 bases and J by 5 bases, 12 bases remained unmatched. The germline V gene has CDR1 MDHEN and CDR2 SYDVKM. This CDR3 region has 15 residues.

The CDR3 DNA reads as TGTGCCAGCACTCCGGGATTCCTCTACGAGCAGTACTTC. Translating it yields CASTPGFLYEQYF. The J gene is TRBJ2-7, the V gene TRBV28, with D perhaps matching TRBD2 (5 bases). Between the trimmed V and J ends, which lost 7 bases and 3 bases, there was a span of 13 bases. This CDR3 has 13 amino acids. CDR1 and CDR2 (germline): MDHEN, SYDVKM. The whole variable domain, remainder taken from reference TRBV28 and TRBJ2-7, is DVKVTQSSRYLVKRTGEKVFLECVQDMDHENMFWYRQDPGLGLRLIYFSYDVKMKEKGDIPEGYSVSREKKERFSLILESASTNQTSMYLCASTPGFLYEQYFGPGTRLTVT.

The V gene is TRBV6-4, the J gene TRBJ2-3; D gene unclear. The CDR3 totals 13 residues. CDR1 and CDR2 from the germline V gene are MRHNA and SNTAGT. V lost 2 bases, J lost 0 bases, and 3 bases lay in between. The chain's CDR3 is CASSDGSTDTQYF. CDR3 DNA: TGTGCCAGCAGTGACGGGAGCACAGATACGCAGTATTTT.

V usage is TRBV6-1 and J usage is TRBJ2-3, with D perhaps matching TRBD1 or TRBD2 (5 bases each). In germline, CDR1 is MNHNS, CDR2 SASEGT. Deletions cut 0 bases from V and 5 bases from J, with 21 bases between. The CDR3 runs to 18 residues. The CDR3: CASSEAAAAGGMEDTQYF. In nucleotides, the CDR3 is TGTGCCAGCAGTGAAGCGGCGGCCGCTGGGGGAATGGAAGATACGCAGTATTTT.

Written as DNA, the CDR3 is TGTGCCAGCAGTGAAATCGGTGAAAGCGGAGTCCGGGGCTACACCTTC. Protein: CASSEIGESGVRGYTF. The chain links TRBV6-1 to TRBJ1-2; no reliable D call. CDR1 MNHNS and CDR2 SASEGT come from the germline V gene. Trimming left V 2 bases short and J 8 bases short, with 21 bases between. This CDR3 contains 16 residues.

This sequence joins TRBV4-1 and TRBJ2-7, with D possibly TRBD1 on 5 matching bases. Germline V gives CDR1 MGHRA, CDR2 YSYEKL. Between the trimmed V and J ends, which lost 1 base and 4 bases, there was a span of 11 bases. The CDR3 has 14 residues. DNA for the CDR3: TGCGCCAGCAGCCAAGCTACAGGCCCTTACGAGCAGTACTTC. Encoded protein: CASSQATGPYEQYF.

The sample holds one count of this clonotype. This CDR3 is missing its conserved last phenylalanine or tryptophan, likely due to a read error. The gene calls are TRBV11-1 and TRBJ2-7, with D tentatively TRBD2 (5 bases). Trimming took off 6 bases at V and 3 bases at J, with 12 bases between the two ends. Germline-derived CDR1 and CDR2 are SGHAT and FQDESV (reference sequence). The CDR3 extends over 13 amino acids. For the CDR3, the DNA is TGTGCCAGCAGGCGTCTAGCAGACTACGAGCAGTACCTC. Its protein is CASRRLADYEQYL.

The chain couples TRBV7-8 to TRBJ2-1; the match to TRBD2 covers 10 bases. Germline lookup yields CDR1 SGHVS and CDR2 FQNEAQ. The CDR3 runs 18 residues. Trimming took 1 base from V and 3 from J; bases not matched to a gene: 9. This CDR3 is CASSLVGWASGGYNEQFF. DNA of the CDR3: TGTGCCAGCAGCTTAGTAGGATGGGCTAGCGGGGGCTACAATGAGCAGTTCTTC.

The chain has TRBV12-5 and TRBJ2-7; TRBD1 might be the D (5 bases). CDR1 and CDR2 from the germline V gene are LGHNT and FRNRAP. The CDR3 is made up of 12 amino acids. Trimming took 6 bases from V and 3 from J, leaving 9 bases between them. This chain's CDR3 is CASGPTVYEQYF. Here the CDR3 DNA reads TGTGCTAGTGGGCCGACAGTCTACGAGCAGTACTTC.

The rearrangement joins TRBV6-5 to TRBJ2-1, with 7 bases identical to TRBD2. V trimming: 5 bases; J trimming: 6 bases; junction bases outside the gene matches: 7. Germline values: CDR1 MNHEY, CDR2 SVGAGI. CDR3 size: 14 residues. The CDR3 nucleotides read TGTGCCAGCAGTACGAGGGAGGGCCTCAATGAGCAGTTCTTC. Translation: CASSTREGLNEQFF.

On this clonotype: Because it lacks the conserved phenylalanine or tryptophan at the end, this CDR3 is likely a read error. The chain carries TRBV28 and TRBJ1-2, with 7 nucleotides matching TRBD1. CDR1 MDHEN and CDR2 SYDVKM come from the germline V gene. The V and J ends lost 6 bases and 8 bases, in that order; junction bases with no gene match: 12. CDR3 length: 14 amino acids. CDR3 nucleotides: TGTGCCAGCAGGGCCGACAGGGCCTTCGGAGGCTACACCCTC. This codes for CASRADRAFGGYTL.

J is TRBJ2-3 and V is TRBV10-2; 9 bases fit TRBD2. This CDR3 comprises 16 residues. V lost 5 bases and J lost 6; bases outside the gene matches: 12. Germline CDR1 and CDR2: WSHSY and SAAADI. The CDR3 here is CASSPSPAGGLDTQYF. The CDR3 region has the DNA TGCGCCAGCAGTCCCTCCCCGGCGGGGGGGCTGGATACGCAGTATTTT.

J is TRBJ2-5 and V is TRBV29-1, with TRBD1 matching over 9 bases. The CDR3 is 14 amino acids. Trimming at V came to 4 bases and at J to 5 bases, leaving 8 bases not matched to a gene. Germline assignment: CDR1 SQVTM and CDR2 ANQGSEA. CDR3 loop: CSVGGTGRLETQYF. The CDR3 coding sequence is TGCAGCGTTGGGGGGACAGGGCGTTTGGAGACCCAGTACTTC.